This T cell receptor beta chain was observed in a study of identical twins. MiXCR, applied by TCRdb to the 5' RACE reads, yields one record per CDR3 protein. Here the sample spans 200,000 to 250,000 distinct CDR3 sequences, approximately 5.9% being singletons. A note on this clonotype: The antigen is not known. A single base separates this from a much larger clone, so it may be a read error.

The CDR3 loop spans 15 amino acids. In germline, CDR1 is LGHDT, CDR2 YNNKEL (reference sequence). The V gene lost 4 bases and the J gene lost 5 bases, with 17 bases spanning the gap. Study-level findings and limits: Diverse VJ usage suggested most zero-insertion clonotypes were not invariant T cells. Fewer insertions were carried by abundant cord blood beta clonotypes, but none was seen in memory repertoires. Where beta out-of-frame sequences were concerned, excess twin sharing was weaker.

The same sample was also used in a study of T cells expressing NK-cell markers. From that second work: One of eight sequenced donors was HCMV-seronegative; the other seven were seropositive.

The receptor was derived from a woman aged 18-29 years in good health. This rearrangement joins TRBV3-1 to TRBJ2-5; no firm D call. Input material: CD8+ T cells sorted from blood. CDR3 region: CASSRGSVGWETQYF. The CDR3 DNA is TGTGCCAGCAGCCGAGGCTCCGTCGGCTGGGAGACCCAGTACTTC.